The T cell receptor beta chain under discussion was sequenced for a study of cytomegalovirus exposure and HLA in healthy donors. With 60 Vbeta and 13 Jbeta primers, the PCR was carried out. The table came from immunoSEQ multiplex PCR; TCRdb's copy has only in-frame clones and leaves some out. The sample consists of 200,000 to 250,000 clones, roughly 84% of them appearing once. The length of the CDR3 is 14 residues. The germline V gene encodes CDR1 SGHRS and CDR2 YFSETQ. V dropped 4 bases and J dropped 0 bases, with 8 bases sitting between them. Input material: PBMCs. The chain is built from TRBV5-1 and TRBJ2-1, with D unclear. The origin of this receptor is a man aged 45-60 years in good health and CMV-seronegative. In DNA form, the CDR3 reads TGCGCCAGCAGCGCACCGAGCTCCTACAATGAGCAGTTCTTC. Its translation is CASSAPSSYNEQFF.